The source of this TCR beta chain is a study of cytomegalovirus exposure and HLA in healthy donors. Broader study findings: Immune exposure information comprised only CMV serostatus. In a later analysis, at a false discovery rate of 0.05, about 15,000 TCR beta sequences were associated with HLA alleles. Most of the CMV-associated TCR beta chains (in a later analysis) appeared to be HLA-restricted.

The germline V and J ends were trimmed by 6 bases and 5 bases, with 20 bases remaining between them. This CDR3 comprises 16 residues. Germline values: CDR1 SGHAT, CDR2 FQNNGV. Amplification used 60 Vbeta primers and 13 Jbeta primers. TCRdb's table, derived via immunoSEQ multiplex PCR, lists solely in-frame clones and lacks some. The sample consists of 190,000 or so clones, roughly 80% of them appearing once. Comment on this clone: Its antigen remains unidentified.

Sequencing was done on a sample of PBMCs. The TCR sequence derives from a boy aged 5-17 years in good health and CMV-seronegative. The chain couples TRBV11-2 to TRBJ2-1; tentatively, D is TRBD2 (5 bases). The CDR3 reads CASSHVRGDRHNEQFF. CDR3 coding DNA: TGTGCCAGCAGTCACGTACGGGGAGACCGCCACAATGAGCAGTTCTTC.